This T cell receptor (beta chain) was observed in a study of OX40 agonist ivuxolimab in advanced cancers. Study conclusions and caveats: Compared with others, partial responders at 0.1-3.0 mg/kg displayed clonal expansion among the lowest.

On this clone: As yet, its antigen is unknown.

Germline CDR1 and CDR2: SGHVS and FNYEAQ. Trimming pared 2 bases from V and 2 bases from J, leaving 6 bases between. There are 14 residues in the CDR3. Using immunoSEQ multiplex PCR, the repertoire was profiled, and TCRdb retains in-frame clones only, with some absent. In the table there are 25,000 to 30,000 clones, 80% of which are singletons. The sequencing here drew on CD4+ or CD8+ T cells sorted from blood, taken in a trial of the OX40 agonist ivuxolimab. This clonotype was sampled from an adult with an advanced solid tumor such as melanoma, head and neck, liver or kidney cancer. The V call is TRBV7-6, the J call TRBJ2-2; D is undetermined. CDR3 sequence (DNA): TGTGCCAGCAGCTTAAACCCCAACACCGGGGAGCTGTTTTTT. Translation gives CASSLNPNTGELFF.